This T cell receptor beta chain stems from a study of T cell clusters in autoimmune cytopenias (dated by TCRdb to the late 2010s). Broadly, across the study: A mean age of around 50 years and a median age of 59 years were recorded for the healthy donor controls, of whom about half of the roughly 40 were female. The study aimed to test whether autoimmune cytopenia patients carry a disease-specific immune repertoire signature usable as a blood-based biomarker. Per sample, TRB sequencing gave a median depth of roughly 56,000 reads and a median of roughly 2,500 distinct TRB clonotypes. For primary cytopenia, about two dozen age-matched healthy donors were used as controls, and for secondary cytopenia, some 13 age-matched CLL patients were used as controls. Peripheral blood TRB and IGH repertoires were sequenced in autoimmune cytopenia patients at active disease and during treatment follow-up, alongside healthy, CLL and autoimmune hepatitis controls. Repertoires from autoimmune hepatitis patients were compared with those of some 25 healthy donors matched for age and sex. Summary of the overall study and its limitations: The TRB repertoire shifts, including less even repertoires in secondary cytopenia and CLL, mostly reflected lymphoma bias and not autoimmunity. In the comparison of secondary cytopenia with CLL, the cluster-lack signature was not observed, apparently because the dominant lymphoma-associated repertoire masked the signature. Healthy donors showed about 3-fold more exclusive TRB clusters than active autoimmune hepatitis patients, consistent with an autoimmunity-wide signature. GLIPH suggested that primary autoimmune cytopenia patients lacked physiological T cell clusters: 45 to 55 clusters were exclusive to healthy donors versus some 16 exclusive to patients. The T cell clusters were defined only in silico, and the functional role of the clusters was left to be validated experimentally.

The CDR3 runs 15 residues from the cysteine to the phenylalanine. Only the protein is available. The germline V gene (reference sequence) specifies MNHEY as CDR1 and SMNVEV as CDR2. Each sample's TRB amplification started from roughly 240 ng of peripheral blood genomic DNA, which corresponds to 35,000 to 40,000 genome equivalents. To amplify TRB rearrangements, a touch-down multiplex PCR protocol was run with the TRB-A and TRB-B primer pools combined in a single tube. Illumina adapters and sample indices were added to the amplicons through two consecutive PCR reactions performed with Phusion HS II polymerase. After gel purification with the NucleoSpin Gel and PCR Clean-up kit, the amplicons were quantified by Qubit and checked for quality on an Agilent 2100 Bioanalyzer. Sequencing of the libraries was done on an Illumina MiSeq with paired-end, single-indexed, 600-cycle runs. On the authors' methods: MiXCR version 2.1.12, together with the default MiXCR reference library, was used to align and assemble the TRB reads. Each unique CDR3 nucleotide sequence defined a clone, and only productive sequences with at least two reads were analysed. Repertoire diversity was assessed by alpha-parameterized diversity profiles (alpha 0 to 5), including Shannon (alpha 1) and Simpson (alpha 2) indices, computed with an R script. Combinatorial TRB VJ usage was computed with the tcR package and compared between cohorts by principal component analysis with ade4. GLIPH clustering of TCRbeta CDR3s was carried out on cohort pairs matched by age and read depth, and cluster frequencies were compared by Wilcoxon test. Once TCRdb had reprocessed the reads, it stored one entry per CDR3 protein sequence and supplied no DNA. What appears here as the V and J calls and clone size reflects TCRdb's work, not the paper's. The record for this sample contains roughly 5,000 distinct CDR3 sequences. The ten largest clones take up over 15% of the sample.

With no count recorded, this clonotype is classed as medium-sized (0.01 to 0.1%) from frequency. Its antigen remains undetermined. This sample also belongs to another study, concerning T cell repertoires in aging, cancer and after chemotherapy. From the second report: The donors fell into six age groups ranging from 30 or younger to 70 or older, and each group had at least three individuals. Control TCR repertoires from healthy donors were recorded across several months to years, and re-sampling revealed clear clonal overlap. The full dataset contained around 8.2 million TCR reads. Untreated patients with hematological or solid cancers showed significantly lower blood TCR diversity and higher clonality than age-matched healthy donors. Declining TCR diversity with age in healthy donors was mainly explained by loss of richness; in cancer patients, loss of evenness also contributed. An increase in median generation probability over the chemotherapy interval was observed in both cancer cohorts, suggesting that the repertoire was reconstituted through rebound thymic output. The authors noted that the repertoire data do not allow conclusions about immunological memory after chemotherapy. To examine immunoaging and T cell reconstitution after chemotherapy, the study profiled TCR beta repertoires in peripheral blood from healthy donors and cancer patients. The cohort comprised around 220 cancer patients, 94 with hematological and fewer than 140 with solid cancers, plus 95 healthy donors as a reference group. MiXCR versions 2.12 and 3.0.5 were used to process the TRB sequences. The repertoire metrics were Shannon diversity, evenness, clonality (defined as one minus evenness), and alpha-parameterized diversity profiles covering alpha 0 to 5. The IGoR algorithm was used to calculate generation probabilities of clones in the paired pre- and post-chemotherapy samples.

The rearrangement combines TRBV27 with TRBJ2-5. The specimen was peripheral blood. The TCR originated in a human donor in good health. The CDR3 reads CASSLSWLLQETQYF.